The rows below give T cell receptor beta chains drawn from one sample of a study of OX40 agonist ivuxolimab in advanced cancers. Sequencing was performed with immunoSEQ multiplex PCR; in TCRdb, only in-frame clones are kept and a portion is missing. The sample records tens of thousands of clones, roughly nine tenths being singletons. The material was CD4+ or CD8+ T cells sorted from blood, obtained in a trial of the OX40 agonist ivuxolimab. These receptors were taken from an adult with an advanced solid tumor such as melanoma, head and neck, liver or kidney cancer. The CDR3 runs from the conserved cysteine through the conserved F or W. The order of the fields is J gene, clone size, D gene, V gene, CDR3 DNA, CDR3 protein. The D gene is left open where the match is weak. Not all rows give a size; the values are once, few, many and, for expanded clones, a class.

j_call: TRBJ2-1; clone_size: .; d_call: .; v_call: TRBV27; cdr3_nt: TGTGCCAGCAGTTTAGGTTTGGGAAATGAGCAGTTCTTC; cdr3_aa: CASSLGLGNEQFF
j_call: TRBJ2-3; clone_size: once; d_call: TRBD2; v_call: TRBV7-9; cdr3_nt: TGTGCCAGCAGCCCCTTCCCGCGGGAGGGTACAGATACGCAGTATTTT; cdr3_aa: CASSPFPREGTDTQYF
j_call: TRBJ1-1; clone_size: .; d_call: .; v_call: TRBV6-5; cdr3_nt: TGTGCCAGCAGTTACTCGTCCGGGGGGCGTGCTTTCTTT; cdr3_aa: CASSYSSGGRAFF
j_call: TRBJ2-5; clone_size: few; d_call: .; v_call: TRBV14; cdr3_nt: TGTGCCAGCAGCCAAGATTTGGGTGTGGGGACCCAGTACTTC; cdr3_aa: CASSQDLGVGTQYF
j_call: TRBJ2-3; clone_size: .; d_call: TRBD2; v_call: TRBV9; cdr3_nt: TGTGCCAGCAGCCCACGGGACGGCGGGGGAGATTCGGATACGCAGTATTTT; cdr3_aa: CASSPRDGGGDSDTQYF
j_call: TRBJ1-1; clone_size: .; d_call: .; v_call: TRBV19; cdr3_nt: TGTGCCAGTAGTCTTGGGGAGGCCACTGAAGCTTTCTTT; cdr3_aa: CASSLGEATEAFF
j_call: TRBJ2-1; clone_size: .; d_call: TRBD1; v_call: TRBV9; cdr3_nt: TGTGCCAGCAGCAAACGGGGACAGGGGGCTTCCTACAATGAGCAGTTCTTC; cdr3_aa: CASSKRGQGASYNEQFF
j_call: TRBJ2-3; clone_size: .; d_call: TRBD1; v_call: TRBV9; cdr3_nt: TGTGCCAGCAGCGTAGAGGGACAGGAAAGCTTCACAGATACGCAGTATTTT; cdr3_aa: CASSVEGQESFTDTQYF
j_call: TRBJ1-5; clone_size: .; d_call: TRBD1; v_call: TRBV28; cdr3_nt: TGTGCCAGCAGTGGGGACAGGGGTCAGTTCCTGCATCAGCCCCAGCATTTT; cdr3_aa: CASSGDRGQFLHQPQHF
j_call: TRBJ2-7; clone_size: .; d_call: TRBD1; v_call: TRBV2; cdr3_nt: TGTGCCAGCAGTGGGACAGGGTCCTACGAGCAGTACTTC; cdr3_aa: CASSGTGSYEQYF
j_call: TRBJ2-1; clone_size: .; d_call: TRBD2; v_call: TRBV6-5; cdr3_nt: TGTGCCAGCAGTTGGTCAAGCGGGAGCTATGAGCAGTTCTTC; cdr3_aa: CASSWSSGSYEQFF